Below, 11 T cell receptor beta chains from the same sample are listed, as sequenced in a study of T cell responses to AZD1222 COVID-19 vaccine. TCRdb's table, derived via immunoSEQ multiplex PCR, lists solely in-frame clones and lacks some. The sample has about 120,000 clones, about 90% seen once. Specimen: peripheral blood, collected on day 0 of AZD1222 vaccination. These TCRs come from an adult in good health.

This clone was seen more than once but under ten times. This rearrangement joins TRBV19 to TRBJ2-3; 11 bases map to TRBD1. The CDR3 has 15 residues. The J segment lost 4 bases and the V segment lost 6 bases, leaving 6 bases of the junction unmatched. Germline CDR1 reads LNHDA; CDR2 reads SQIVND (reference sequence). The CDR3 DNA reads TGTGCCAGTAGAGGGACAGGGGGAAGATCAGATACGCAGTATTTT. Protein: CASRGTGGRSDTQYF.

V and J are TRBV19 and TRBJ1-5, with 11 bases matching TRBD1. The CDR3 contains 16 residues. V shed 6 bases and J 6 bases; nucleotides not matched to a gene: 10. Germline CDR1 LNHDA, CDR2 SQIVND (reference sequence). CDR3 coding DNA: TGTGCCAGTAGGCATATGGGACAGGGGGTCAGTCAGCCCCAGCATTTT. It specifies CASRHMGQGVSQPQHF.

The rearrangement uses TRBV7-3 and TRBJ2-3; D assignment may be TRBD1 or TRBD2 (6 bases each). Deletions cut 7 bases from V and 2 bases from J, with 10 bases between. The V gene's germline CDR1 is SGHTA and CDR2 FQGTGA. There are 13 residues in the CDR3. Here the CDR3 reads CASNGGFTDTQYF. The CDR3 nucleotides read TGTGCCAGCAACGGGGGCTTCACAGATACGCAGTATTTT.

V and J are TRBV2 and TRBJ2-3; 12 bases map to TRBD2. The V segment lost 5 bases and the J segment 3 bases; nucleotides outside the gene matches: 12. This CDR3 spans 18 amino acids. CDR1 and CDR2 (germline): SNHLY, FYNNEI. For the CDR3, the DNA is TGTGCCAGCAGTAAGACTAGCGGGGGACCGACACGAACAGATACGCAGTATTTT. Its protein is CASSKTSGGPTRTDTQYF.

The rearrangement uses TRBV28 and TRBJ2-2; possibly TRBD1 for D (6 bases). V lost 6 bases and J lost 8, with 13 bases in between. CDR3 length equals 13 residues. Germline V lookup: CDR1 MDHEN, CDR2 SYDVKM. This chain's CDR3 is CASRIDRWGELFF. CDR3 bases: TGTGCCAGCAGGATAGACAGGTGGGGGGAGCTGTTTTTT.

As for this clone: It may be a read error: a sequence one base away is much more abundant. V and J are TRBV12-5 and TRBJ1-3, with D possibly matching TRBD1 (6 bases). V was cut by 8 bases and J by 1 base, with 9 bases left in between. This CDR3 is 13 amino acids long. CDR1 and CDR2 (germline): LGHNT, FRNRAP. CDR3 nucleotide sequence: TGTGCTAGTAGCGGGACATCTGGAAACACCATATATTTT. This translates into CASSGTSGNTIYF.

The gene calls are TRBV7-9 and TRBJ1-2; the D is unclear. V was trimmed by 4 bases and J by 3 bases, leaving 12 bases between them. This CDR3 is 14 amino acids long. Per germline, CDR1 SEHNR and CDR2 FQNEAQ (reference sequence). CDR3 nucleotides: TGTGCCAGCAGCTCCGTTGGAGAATACTATGGCTACACCTTC. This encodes CASSSVGEYYGYTF.

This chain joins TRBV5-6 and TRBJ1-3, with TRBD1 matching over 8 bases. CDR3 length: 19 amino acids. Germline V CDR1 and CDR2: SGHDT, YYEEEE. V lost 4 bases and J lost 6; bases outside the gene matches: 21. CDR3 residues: CASSLTPGQAHVLSNTIYF. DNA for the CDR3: TGTGCCAGCAGCCTGACACCGGGACAGGCACATGTTCTCTCAAACACCATATATTTT.

CDR3 DNA: TGTGCCAGCAGTGGAAAGGGACAGGGTCGAAGTACTGAAGCTTTCTTT. Translating it yields CASSGKGQGRSTEAFF. The V and J genes are TRBV25-1 and TRBJ1-1; 9 bases fit TRBD1. The length of the CDR3 is 16 residues. The J segment lost 5 bases and the V segment lost 4 bases, leaving 11 bases of the junction unmatched. Germline V lookup: CDR1 MGHDK, CDR2 SYGVNS.

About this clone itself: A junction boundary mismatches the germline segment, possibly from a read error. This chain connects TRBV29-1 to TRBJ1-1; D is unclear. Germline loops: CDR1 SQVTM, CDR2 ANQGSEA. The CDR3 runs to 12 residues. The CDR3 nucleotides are TGCAGCGTCGAAGGACGGTACACTGAAGCTTTCTTT. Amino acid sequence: CSVEGRYTEAFF.

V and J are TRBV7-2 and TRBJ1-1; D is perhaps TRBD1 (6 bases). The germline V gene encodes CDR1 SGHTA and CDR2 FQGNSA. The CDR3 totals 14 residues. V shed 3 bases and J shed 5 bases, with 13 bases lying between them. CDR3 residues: CASSFDYRDTEAFF. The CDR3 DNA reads TGTGCCAGCAGCTTTGATTACAGGGATACTGAAGCTTTCTTT.